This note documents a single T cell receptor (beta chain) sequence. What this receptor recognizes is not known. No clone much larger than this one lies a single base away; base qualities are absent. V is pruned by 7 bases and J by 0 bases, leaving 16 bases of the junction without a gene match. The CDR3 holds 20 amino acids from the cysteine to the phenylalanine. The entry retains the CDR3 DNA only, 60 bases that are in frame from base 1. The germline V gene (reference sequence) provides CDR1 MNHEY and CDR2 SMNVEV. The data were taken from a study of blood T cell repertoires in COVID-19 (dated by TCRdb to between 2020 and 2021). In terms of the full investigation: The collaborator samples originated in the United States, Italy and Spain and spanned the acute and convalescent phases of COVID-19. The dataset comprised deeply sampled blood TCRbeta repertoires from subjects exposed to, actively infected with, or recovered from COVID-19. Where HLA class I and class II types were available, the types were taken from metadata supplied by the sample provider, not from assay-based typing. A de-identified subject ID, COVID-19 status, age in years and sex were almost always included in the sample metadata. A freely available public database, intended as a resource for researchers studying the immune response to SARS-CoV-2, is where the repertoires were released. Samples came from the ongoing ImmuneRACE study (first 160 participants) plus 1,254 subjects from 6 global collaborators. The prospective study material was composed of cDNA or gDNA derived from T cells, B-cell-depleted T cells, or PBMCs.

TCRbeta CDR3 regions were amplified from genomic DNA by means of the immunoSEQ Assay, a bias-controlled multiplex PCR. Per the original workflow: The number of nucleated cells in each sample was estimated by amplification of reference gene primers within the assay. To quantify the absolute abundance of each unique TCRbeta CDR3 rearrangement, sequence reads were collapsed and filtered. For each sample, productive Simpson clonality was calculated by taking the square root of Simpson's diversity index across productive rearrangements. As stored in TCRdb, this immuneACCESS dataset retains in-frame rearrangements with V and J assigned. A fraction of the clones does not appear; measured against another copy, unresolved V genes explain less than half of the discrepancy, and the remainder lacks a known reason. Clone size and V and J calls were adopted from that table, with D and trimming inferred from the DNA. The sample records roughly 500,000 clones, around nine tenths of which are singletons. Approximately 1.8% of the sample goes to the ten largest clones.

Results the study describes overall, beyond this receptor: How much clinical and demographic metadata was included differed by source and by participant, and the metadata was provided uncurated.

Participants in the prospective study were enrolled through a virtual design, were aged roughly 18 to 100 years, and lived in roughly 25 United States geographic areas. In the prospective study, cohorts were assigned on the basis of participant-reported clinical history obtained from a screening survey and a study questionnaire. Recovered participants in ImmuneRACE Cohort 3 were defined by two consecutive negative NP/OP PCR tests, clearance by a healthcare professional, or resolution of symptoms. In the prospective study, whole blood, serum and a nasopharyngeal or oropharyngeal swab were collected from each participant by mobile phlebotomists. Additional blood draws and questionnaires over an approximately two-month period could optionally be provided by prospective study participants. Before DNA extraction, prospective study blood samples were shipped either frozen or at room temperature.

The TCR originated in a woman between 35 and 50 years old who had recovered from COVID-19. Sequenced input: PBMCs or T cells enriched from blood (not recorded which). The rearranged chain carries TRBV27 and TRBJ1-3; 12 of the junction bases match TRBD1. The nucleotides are TGTGCCAGCACCCTTTTAAACCGGGACAGGGGGCTTTACTCTGGAAACACCATATATTTT. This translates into CASTLLNRDRGLYSGNTIYF.